The next 15 T cell receptor beta chains were all read from a single sample in a study of cytomegalovirus exposure and HLA in healthy donors (dated by TCRdb to about 2017). Libraries came from the immunoSEQ multiplex PCR assay. For the multiplex PCR, a mixture combining 60 forward primers for TCR Vbeta segments and 13 reverse primers for TCR Jbeta segments was used. In its TCRdb copy, this immuneACCESS table keeps in-frame sequences only and misses some clones. Where compared with another copy, unresolved V genes explain less than half of these, and the others have no known cause. The sample table gives 150,000 or so clones. About 1.6% of the sample belongs to the ten largest clones. Sequences were obtained from PBMCs. These TCRs come from a woman aged 45-65 years in good health and CMV-seronegative.

This chain connects TRBV6-1 to TRBJ2-2; D is undetermined. Per the germline V gene, CDR1 is MNHNS and CDR2 is SASEGT. V lost 7 bases, J lost 2 bases, and 11 bases lay in between. This CDR3 comprises 14 residues. CDR3 loop: CASTLPLNTGELFF. CDR3 DNA sequence: TGTGCCAGCACCCTCCCCTTAAACACCGGGGAGCTGTTTTTT.

The chain employs TRBV19 and TRBJ2-5; the match to TRBD2 covers 7 bases. The CDR3 consists of 16 residues. Trimming took 4 bases from V and 5 from J; bases not matched to a gene: 13. Per the germline V gene, CDR1 is LNHDA and CDR2 is SQIVND (reference sequence). DNA of the CDR3: TGTGCCAGTAGTAGGGTGGAGAGCGGGAAGGGGGAGACCCAGTACTTC. It encodes CASSRVESGKGETQYF.

This chain joins TRBV9 and TRBJ2-1; tentatively, D is TRBD2 (6 bases). Trimming left V 0 bases short and J 11 bases short, with 15 bases between. The CDR3 is 14 amino acids. The germline V gene encodes CDR1 SGDLS and CDR2 YYNGEE. This CDR3 reads CASSVGPSDEKQFF. The CDR3 DNA reads as TGTGCCAGCAGCGTAGGACCTAGCGATGAGAAGCAGTTCTTC.

The V call is TRBV2, the J call TRBJ1-5; 10 bases match TRBD1. The length of the CDR3 is 15 residues. Germline loops: CDR1 SNHLY, CDR2 FYNNEI. Germline trimming cut 6 bases from V and 11 bases from J; bases unmatched to any gene: 13. The chain's CDR3 is CASSSGTGVQWTQHF. The CDR3 DNA follows: TGTGCCAGCAGCTCCGGGACAGGGGTACAGTGGACCCAGCATTTT.

This chain connects TRBV9 to TRBJ2-1, with TRBD2 matching over 8 bases. This CDR3 has 13 residues. Germline V lookup: CDR1 SGDLS, CDR2 YYNGEE. The V gene end was trimmed by 4 bases and the J gene end by 4 bases; junction bases not matched to a gene: 1. This CDR3 reads CASSTGGYNEQFF. DNA for the CDR3: TGTGCCAGCAGCACGGGGGGGTACAATGAGCAGTTCTTC. Together with reference TRBV9 and TRBJ2-1, the CDR3 gives the full variable domain: DSGVTQTPKHLITATGQRVTLRCSPRSGDLSVYWYQQSLDQGLQFLIQYYNGEERAKGNILERFSAQQFPDLHSELNLSSLELGDSALYFCASSTGGYNEQFFGPGTRLTVL.

V gene TRBV18 combines with J gene TRBJ2-7, with TRBD2 as a possible D gene (6 bases). Trimming took 5 bases from V and 7 from J, leaving 18 bases between them. Germline V gene lookup returns CDR1 KGHSH and CDR2 LQKENI. This CDR3 has 14 residues. CDR3 sequence reads: CASSRLGGVEEQYF. In DNA, the CDR3 is TGTGCCAGCTCAAGGCTTGGAGGGGTGGAGGAGCAGTACTTC.

The chain joins TRBV18 to TRBJ2-2, with TRBD1 matching over 7 bases. Germline V gene sequence: CDR1 KGHSH, CDR2 LQKENI. The J segment lost 6 bases and the V segment lost 3 bases, leaving 4 bases of the junction unmatched. There are 14 residues in the CDR3. For the CDR3, the DNA is TGTGCCAGCTCACCCCAGGGGGACGCCGGGGAGCTGTTTTTT. It translates to CASSPQGDAGELFF.

The J gene is TRBJ2-7, the V gene TRBV5-1, with 10 nucleotides matching TRBD2. The V segment lost 4 bases and the J segment 5 bases; nucleotides outside the gene matches: 9. CDR1 is SGHRS and CDR2 is YFSETQ in the germline V gene. The CDR3 contains 15 residues. This CDR3 reads CASSKSALAGDEQYF. In DNA form, the CDR3 reads TGCGCCAGCAGCAAATCGGCCCTAGCGGGAGACGAGCAGTACTTC. The full variable domain, its missing parts supplied by reference TRBV5-1 and TRBJ2-7, is KAGVTQTPRYLIKTRGQQVTLSCSPISGHRSVSWYQQTPGQGLQFLFEYFSETQRNKGNFPGRFSGRQFSNSRSEMNVSTLELGDSALYLCASSKSALAGDEQYFGPGTRLTVT.

The genes are TRBV30 and TRBJ2-3; D possibly corresponds to TRBD2 (5 bases). Per germline, CDR1 GTSNPN and CDR2 SVGIG (reference sequence). Trimming shortened V by 3 bases and J by 0 bases, and 7 bases separated the two germline ends. The CDR3 extends over 13 amino acids. The CDR3: CAWSGISTDTQYF. CDR3 DNA: TGTGCCTGGAGCGGGATTAGCACAGATACGCAGTATTTT.

The genes are TRBV28 and TRBJ1-2; D is undetermined. The CDR3 runs 12 residues. Germline-derived CDR1 and CDR2 are MDHEN and SYDVKM. Trimming cost V 7 bases and J 4 bases, with 10 bases left between them. CDR3 bases: TGTGCCAGCACCACAAACGTCTATGGCTACACCTTC. Protein product: CASTTNVYGYTF.

Concerning this clone itself: Other DNA sequences from this sample encode an identical CDR3 as well. This chain links TRBV18 with TRBJ2-3; D unclear. CDR1 and CDR2 from the germline V gene are KGHSH and LQKENI. The CDR3 consists of 13 residues. The ends were cut back, 3 bases at V and 0 bases at J, with 4 bases in the middle. The CDR3 region is CASSPGSTDTQYF. In DNA, the CDR3 is TGTGCCAGCTCACCCGGGAGCACAGATACGCAGTATTTT.

V and J are TRBV9 and TRBJ2-3, with TRBD1 identical over 7 bases. Germline assignment: CDR1 SGDLS and CDR2 YYNGEE. The CDR3 sequence is 14 residues long. The J segment lost 3 bases and the V segment lost 7 bases, leaving 8 bases of the junction unmatched. CDR3 coding DNA: TGTGCCAGCGGACGGGACAGTGGGACAGATACGCAGTATTTT. Translating it yields CASGRDSGTDTQYF.

The chain links TRBV6-5 to TRBJ2-1, with a possible D match to TRBD2 (6 bases). V was trimmed by 6 bases and J by 8 bases, leaving 14 bases between them. This CDR3 is 13 amino acids long. In germline, CDR1 is MNHEY, CDR2 SVGAGI. CDR3 residues: CASRRGSRHEQFF. The CDR3 DNA reads TGTGCCAGCAGACGGGGGTCCAGACATGAGCAGTTCTTC.

CDR3 DNA sequence: TGTGCCAGCAGCTCGGTGACAGGCGGGGAGCAGTACTTC. Amino acid sequence: CASSSVTGGEQYF. The genes are TRBV7-3 and TRBJ2-7, with D maybe TRBD1 (6 bases). The V end lost 4 bases, the J end lost 7 bases, and 14 bases lay between the germline ends. The CDR3 contains 13 residues. CDR1 and CDR2 (germline): SGHTA, FQGTGA. The complete variable domain, with remaining parts taken from reference TRBV7-3 and TRBJ2-7, reads GAGVSQTPSNKVTEKGKYVELRCDPISGHTALYWYRQSLGQGPEFLIYFQGTGAADDSGLPNDRFFAVRPEGSVSTLKIQRTERGDSAVYLCASSSVTGGEQYFGPGTRLTVT.

The genes are TRBV5-1 and TRBJ2-3; tentative D call: TRBD2 (6 bases). The germline gives CDR1 SGHRS, CDR2 YFSETQ. The CDR3 extends over 16 amino acids. The V end lost 4 bases, the J end lost 2 bases, and 17 bases lay between the germline ends. The CDR3: CASSREGGGSTDTQYF. The CDR3 DNA sequence: TGCGCCAGCAGCAGAGAGGGAGGCGGCTCCACAGATACGCAGTATTTT.